The rows below give T cell receptor beta chains drawn from one sample of a study of cytomegalovirus exposure and HLA in healthy donors. Only in-frame clones appear in the TCRdb table, and some are missing; sequencing was by immunoSEQ multiplex PCR. The sample holds 150,000 or so clones, 70% to 80% seen once. The sequenced sample was PBMCs. The receptors stem from a man aged 40-49 years in good health and CMV-seropositive. Both conserved end residues are trimmed from each CDR3. Each record gives: CDR3 protein, V gene, J gene.

ASSWDRGYEQY,TRBV7-3,TRBJ2-7
ASGTYREQY,TRBV27,TRBJ2-7
ASSEATGTDTQY,TRBV6-1,TRBJ2-3
ASSHRTEADTQY,TRBV2,TRBJ2-3
ASSRDRPSNTGELF,TRBV19,TRBJ2-2
ASSGTPNTGELF,TRBV28,TRBJ2-2
ASSSRMAAANTGELF,TRBV5-1,TRBJ2-2
ASSEGASEAF,TRBV23-1,TRBJ1-1
ASSPGGEQY,TRBV7-9,TRBJ2-7
ASSRERQETQY,TRBV7-2,TRBJ2-5
ASSFGGGPQETQY,TRBV5-1,TRBJ2-5